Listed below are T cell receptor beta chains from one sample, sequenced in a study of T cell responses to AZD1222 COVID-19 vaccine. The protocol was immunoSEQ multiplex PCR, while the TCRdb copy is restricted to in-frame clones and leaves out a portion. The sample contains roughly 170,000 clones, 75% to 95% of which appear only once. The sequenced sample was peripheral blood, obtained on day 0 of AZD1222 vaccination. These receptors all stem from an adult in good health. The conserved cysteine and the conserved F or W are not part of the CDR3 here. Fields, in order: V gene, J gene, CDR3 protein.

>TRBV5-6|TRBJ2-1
ASSLVRGQEF
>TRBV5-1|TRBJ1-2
ASSLGGLRDRDNYGYT
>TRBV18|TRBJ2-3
ASRLGDLTDTQY
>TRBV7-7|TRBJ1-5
ASSLALPNQPQH
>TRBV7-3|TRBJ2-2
ASRTGGSNTGELF
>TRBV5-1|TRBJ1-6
ASSSPGGNNSPLH
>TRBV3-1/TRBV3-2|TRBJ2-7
ASSPTGDHEQY
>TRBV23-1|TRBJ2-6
ASSQSVWGQSGANVLT
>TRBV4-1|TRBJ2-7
ASSQGDRDGYEQY
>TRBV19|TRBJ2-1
ASSMRVYNEQF
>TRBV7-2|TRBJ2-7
ASSQAYEQY
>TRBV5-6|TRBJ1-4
ASSGMARGGEKLF